This T cell receptor beta chain is from a study of blood T cells in healthy people across ages. The length of the CDR3 is 15 residues. Germline V gene sequence: CDR1 MNHEY, CDR2 SVGAGI. V was clipped by 4 bases and J by 4 bases, with 17 bases between them. Combining a sample-barcoded 5' primer with a J-beta primer mix, a second PCR ran for roughly 6 to 12 cycles. TCRdb passed the 5' RACE reads through MiXCR, listing each CDR3 protein once. The profile shows roughly 860,000 distinct CDR3 sequences, 62% of them singletons. The receptor's source is a young man in good health. The chain is built from TRBV6-5 and TRBJ2-7, with D possibly TRBD2 on 6 matching bases. The specimen was blood. In nucleotides, the CDR3 is TGTGCCAGCAGTTTCAAAATTCCGGAGGGGTACGAGCAGTACTTC. The encoded protein is CASSFKIPEGYEQYF.